The present TCR beta chain was sequenced within a study of cytomegalovirus exposure and HLA in healthy donors. Germline CDR1 and CDR2: MDHEN and SYDVKM. Losses at the gene ends were 2 bases for V and 4 bases for J; bases not matched to a gene: 11. This CDR3 comprises 17 residues. Vbeta (60) and Jbeta (13) primers were used in the PCR. Repertoires were generated with immunoSEQ multiplex PCR, while TCRdb's copy carries only in-frame clones and drops some. The repertoire has 150,000 or so clones, roughly 80% of them found once; the top ten carry 4%. This sequence joins TRBV28 and TRBJ2-7; 10 nucleotides align to TRBD1. The receptor comes from a woman aged 35 to 49 in good health and CMV-seronegative. The sequenced material came from PBMCs. Here the CDR3 DNA reads TGTGCCAGCAGTTTACGGCTACCGGGACAGGGGAAGTACGAGCAGTACTTC. Residues: CASSLRLPGQGKYEQYF. Using reference TRBV28 and TRBJ2-7 for the parts outside the CDR3, the full variable domain is DVKVTQSSRYLVKRTGEKVFLECVQDMDHENMFWYRQDPGLGLRLIYFSYDVKMKEKGDIPEGYSVSREKKERFSLILESASTNQTSMYLCASSLRLPGQGKYEQYFGPGTRLTVT.